This T cell receptor (beta chain) was captured by sequencing in a study of T cell repertoires in cytomegalovirus infection (dated by TCRdb to the late 2010s). Background for the entire study: Recently identified HLA-C-restricted CMV epitopes, whose presentation resists viral immunomodulation, were targeted by peptide stimulations together with well-studied HLA-B-restricted epitopes. Because public TCR beta signatures pointed to carriage of CMV infection together with the matching HLA type, the HLA type of each donor mattered for the analysis. What the research found in general, with its limitations: In the ex vivo response, HLA-C-restricted CMV-specific TCR beta clonotypes were dominant, and in two of eight donors the single most frequent clonotype came from this HLA-C-restricted group. In both this cohort and an independent roughly 350-donor cohort, the cumulative frequency of public TCR beta family members distinguished carriers of CMV infection plus the relevant HLA type.

Note on this clonotype: Its antigen is still unknown. Per-nucleotide qualities are absent, and no much larger clonotype sits a single base away.

The treatment or condition label corresponds to: in vitro stimulation with specific CMV peptide epitopes to enrich CMV-specific T cells. Cut back by 4 bases and 0 bases, the V and J ends lie 10 bases apart. CDR1 and CDR2, looked up from the germline V gene (reference sequence), are LNHDA and SQIVND. Including cysteine and phenylalanine, the CDR3 has 16 amino acids. The entry retains the CDR3 DNA only, 48 bases that are in frame from base 1. The sample was run on an Illumina HiSeq 1500. TCRdb passed the public sequencing reads through fastp at Q25 and MiXCR, retaining productive beta sequences. One record per CDR3 amino acid sequence lists the most common genes and DNA. The sample records roughly 350,000 distinct CDR3 sequences, about 35% of which are singletons. Around an eighth of the sample rests with the top ten.

The material was cultured PBMCs, obtained from culture after CMV antigen stimulation. This sequence uses TRBV19 and TRBJ1-6; a weak D assignment points to TRBD1 (5 bases agree). The receptor comes from a human donor in good health (CMV status not recorded). Some clones in this sample may be carry-over from other donors' samples. The sequenced DNA is TGTGCCAGTAGTAGGAGGGGAAGCTCCTATAATTCACCCCTCCACTTT. This gives the protein CASSRRGSSYNSPLHF.